The T cell receptor beta chain described here comes from a study of T-cell memory formation after mild COVID-19. Whole-study context: Largely donor-specific TCR clusters were found.

A 5'RACE reaction primed in the constant segment made cDNA libraries of TCR alpha and TCR beta, and these carried sample barcodes and UMIs. MiXCR was run by TCRdb on the 5' RACE reads, yielding one entry per CDR3 protein. The sample shows 250,000 to 300,000 distinct CDR3 sequences, around 15% of them seen only once. General observations from the study: Clones that shrank (day 15 to 85) were balanced CD4/CD8, whereas later expanders leaned CD4+.

As for this clonotype: Its antigen is as yet unknown.

The CDR3 loop spans 15 amino acids. Germline assignment: CDR1 LNHNV and CDR2 YYDKDF (reference sequence). The germline V and J ends were trimmed by 0 bases and 0 bases, with 3 bases remaining between them. The material sequenced was PBMCs or a T cell subset sorted from them (not recorded which). The receptor's source is a man aged 18 to 29 who had mild COVID-19 (a few samples of this study predate the infection). Cell type and time point are not known. The chain links TRBV15 to TRBJ2-6; D remains unclear. Here the CDR3 DNA reads TGTGCCACCAGCAGAGACGCCTCTGGGGCCAACGTCCTGACTTTC. This sequence encodes CATSRDASGANVLTF.